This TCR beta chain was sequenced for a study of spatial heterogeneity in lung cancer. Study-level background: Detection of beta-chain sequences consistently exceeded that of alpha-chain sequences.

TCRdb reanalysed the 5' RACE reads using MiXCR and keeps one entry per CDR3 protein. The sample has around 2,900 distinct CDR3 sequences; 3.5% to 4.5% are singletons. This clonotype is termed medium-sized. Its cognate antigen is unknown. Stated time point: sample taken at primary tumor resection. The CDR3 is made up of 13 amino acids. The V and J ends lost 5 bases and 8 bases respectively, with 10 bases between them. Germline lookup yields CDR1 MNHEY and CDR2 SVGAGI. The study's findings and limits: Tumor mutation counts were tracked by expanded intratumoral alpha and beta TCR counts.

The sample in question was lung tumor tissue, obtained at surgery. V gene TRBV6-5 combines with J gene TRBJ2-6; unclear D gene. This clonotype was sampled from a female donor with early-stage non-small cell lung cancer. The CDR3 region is CASSGLGSNVLTF. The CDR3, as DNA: TGTGCCAGCAGTGGCCTGGGGTCCAACGTCCTGACTTTC.